A selection of T cell receptor beta chains follows, all from one sample in a study of T cell responses to AZD1222 COVID-19 vaccine. Assay used: immunoSEQ multiplex PCR; TCRdb lists only in-frame clones, some missing. The sample lists more than 90,000 clones, 70% to 90% occurring once. Material: peripheral blood, obtained on day 0 of AZD1222 vaccination. Receptors originate from an adult in good health. Both conserved end residues are part of each CDR3.

j_gene: TRBJ2-1
v_gene: TRBV3-1/TRBV3-2
CDR3aa: CASSQDRSLFFNEQFF

j_gene: TRBJ1-5
v_gene: TRBV18
CDR3aa: CASSLNERTVNQPQHF

j_gene: TRBJ1-2
v_gene: TRBV28
CDR3aa: CASSGYGYTF

j_gene: TRBJ1-1
v_gene: TRBV6-5
CDR3aa: CASSTGGLSTEAFF

j_gene: TRBJ1-2
v_gene: TRBV14
CDR3aa: CASSQDIGTGVGYTF

j_gene: TRBJ2-5
v_gene: TRBV24-1
CDR3aa: CATSDSASGKETQYF

j_gene: TRBJ2-7
v_gene: TRBV30
CDR3aa: CAWSDASGLQYF

j_gene: TRBJ1-3
v_gene: TRBV29-1
CDR3aa: CSVRRSGEGNTIYF

j_gene: TRBJ1-2
v_gene: TRBV7-2
CDR3aa: CASSQPAAGSYGYTF

j_gene: TRBJ2-3
v_gene: TRBV6-5
CDR3aa: CASKMVRDTQYF

j_gene: TRBJ1-5
v_gene: TRBV19
CDR3aa: CASSGYRGQPQHF

j_gene: TRBJ2-7
v_gene: TRBV7-2
CDR3aa: CASSQEYEQYF

j_gene: TRBJ1-1
v_gene: TRBV6-5
CDR3aa: CASSSPVGGDTEAFF

j_gene: TRBJ1-1
v_gene: TRBV27
CDR3aa: CASSLYDGRNTEAFF

j_gene: TRBJ1-5
v_gene: TRBV19
CDR3aa: CASSIDNGYSNQPQHF

j_gene: TRBJ1-2
v_gene: TRBV7-2
CDR3aa: CASSPLGVAGYTF

j_gene: TRBJ1-1
v_gene: TRBV6-5
CDR3aa: CASSYIGSNTEAFF

j_gene: TRBJ2-2
v_gene: TRBV27
CDR3aa: CASSLVPNTGELFF

j_gene: TRBJ2-7
v_gene: TRBV5-1
CDR3aa: CASSLAGVRQASYEQYF

j_gene: TRBJ1-2
v_gene: TRBV4-1
CDR3aa: CASSQDFGQHYGYTF

j_gene: TRBJ2-2
v_gene: TRBV4-1
CDR3aa: CASSQDGLAGDTGELFF

j_gene: TRBJ1-1
v_gene: TRBV2
CDR3aa: CASSEPARPTEAFF

j_gene: TRBJ1-4
v_gene: TRBV2
CDR3aa: CASSGGGQGAGKLFF

j_gene: TRBJ2-5
v_gene: TRBV6-1
CDR3aa: CASSAAGLQETQYF

j_gene: TRBJ1-4
v_gene: TRBV7-9
CDR3aa: CASSLVRKEKLFF

j_gene: TRBJ1-1
v_gene: TRBV7-2
CDR3aa: CASSLVDGYTEAFF

j_gene: TRBJ1-3
v_gene: TRBV4-3
CDR3aa: CASSQGGEPGNTIYF

j_gene: TRBJ2-1
v_gene: TRBV7-2
CDR3aa: CASSFRHEQFF

j_gene: TRBJ2-5
v_gene: TRBV30
CDR3aa: CAWSLQGSETQYF

j_gene: TRBJ2-1
v_gene: TRBV27
CDR3aa: CASSPLHSYNEQFF

j_gene: TRBJ2-2
v_gene: TRBV24-1
CDR3aa: CATSDTEINTGELFF

j_gene: TRBJ2-3
v_gene: TRBV5-1
CDR3aa: CASNDPIRDTQYF

j_gene: TRBJ2-5
v_gene: TRBV29-1
CDR3aa: CSVEDRTGLQETQYF

j_gene: TRBJ1-1
v_gene: TRBV10-3
CDR3aa: CAISDLTGGGTEAFF

j_gene: TRBJ1-6
v_gene: TRBV28
CDR3aa: CASSLFSGGRPSPLHF

j_gene: TRBJ1-2
v_gene: TRBV24-1
CDR3aa: CATSEGLAGYTF

j_gene: TRBJ2-7
v_gene: TRBV12-3/TRBV12-4
CDR3aa: CASSTAPAYEQYF

j_gene: TRBJ1-1
v_gene: TRBV30
CDR3aa: CAWSVDALPNTEAFF

j_gene: TRBJ1-2
v_gene: TRBV14
CDR3aa: CASSQAGYGYTF

j_gene: TRBJ2-2
v_gene: TRBV28
CDR3aa: CASRTPATSPGELFF

j_gene: TRBJ2-2
v_gene: TRBV5-5
CDR3aa: CASSLATSGRTGELFF

j_gene: TRBJ2-7
v_gene: TRBV5-8
CDR3aa: CASSSAARYEQYF

j_gene: TRBJ2-1
v_gene: TRBV7-6
CDR3aa: CASSLYTSGWDEQFF

j_gene: TRBJ1-6
v_gene: TRBV7-2
CDR3aa: CASSPGDRVISPLHF

j_gene: TRBJ1-1
v_gene: TRBV29-1
CDR3aa: CSVGGVNTEAFF

j_gene: TRBJ1-6
v_gene: TRBV5-8
CDR3aa: CASIRRDSPLHF

j_gene: TRBJ2-2
v_gene: TRBV5-8
CDR3aa: CASSFHSLATGELFF

j_gene: TRBJ1-2
v_gene: TRBV5-1
CDR3aa: CASKEGETGSRDYGYTF